The T cell receptor (beta chain) described here comes from a study of Ad26.COV2.S vaccination and SARS-CoV-2 variants. Whole-study context: In the study, Ad26.COV2.S was injected intramuscularly once, or twice 56 days apart. Regarding the study as a whole: Vaccinated individuals (as opposed to placebo recipients) had higher spike-specific TCR breadth.

Measured with immunoSEQ multiplex PCR; TCRdb has only the in-frame clones, and not every one. The table includes some 250,000 clones, roughly 90% detected once. Treatment denoted: some 19 received Ad26.COV2.S at low or high dose, single or two shots; a few received placebo; per-sample allocation not given. Vaccine and placebo recipients were sampled on day 63 after the first injection. Adults aged 18-55 years in Boston included the donor. To note about this clone: What it binds is unknown.

V was cut by 2 bases and J by 6 bases, with 16 bases left in between. Germline loops: CDR1 SGDLS, CDR2 YYNGEE. CDR3 size: 15 residues. The sample was peripheral blood, taken in a trial of Ad26.COV2.S vaccine versus placebo. This sequence was found in a person between 18 and 65 years old who received the Ad26.COV2.S COVID-19 vaccine or a placebo. This chain links TRBV9 with TRBJ2-3; tentative D call: TRBD2 (5 bases). CDR3 region: CASSVRTDLGDTQYF. DNA for the CDR3: TGTGCCAGCAGCGTGAGGACTGACCTTGGGGATACGCAGTATTTT. The entire variable domain, with the rest obtained from reference TRBV9 and TRBJ2-3, is as follows: DSGVTQTPKHLITATGQRVTLRCSPRSGDLSVYWYQQSLDQGLQFLIQYYNGEERAKGNILERFSAQQFPDLHSELNLSSLELGDSALYFCASSVRTDLGDTQYFGPGTRLTVL.